The 19 T cell receptor beta chains below were found in one sample sequenced in a study of T cell repertoires in cytomegalovirus infection. In TCRdb, the reads were re-called with MiXCR into one record per CDR3 protein. Of around 350,000 distinct CDR3 sequences in the sample, around a sixth were seen once. Sample: PBMCs. The receptor source for this set is a human donor in good health (CMV status not recorded). Some clones in this sample may be carry-over from other donors' samples.

CDR3 sequence reads: CASSTGHWETQYF. The CDR3 region has the DNA TGTGCCAGCAGTACGGGACACTGGGAGACCCAGTACTTC. The chain has TRBV2 and TRBJ2-5; possible D gene TRBD1, 6 bases. There are 13 residues in the CDR3. The V end was cut by 5 bases, the J end by 5 bases, with 12 bases between. Germline CDR1 is SNHLY and CDR2 is FYNNEI.

In its sample, this clonotype was seen a few times. The rearrangement joins TRBV20-1 to TRBJ2-1, with D maybe TRBD2 (5 bases). CDR1 is DFQATT, CDR2 SNEGSKA, per germline (reference sequence). Trimming took 5 bases from V and 0 from J, leaving 11 bases between them. This CDR3 has 14 amino acids. The CDR3, as DNA: TGCAGTGCTTTTAGCGCGAGCTCCTACAATGAGCAGTTCTTC. This codes for CSAFSASSYNEQFF.

The chain joins TRBV11-2 to TRBJ2-3, with a tentative D call TRBD2 (6 bases). The CDR3 totals 16 residues. V was clipped by 5 bases and J by 6 bases, with 21 bases between them. CDR1 SGHAT and CDR2 FQNNGV come from the germline V gene. CDR3 in DNA: TGTGCCAGCAGCCCCCCCGGGCCGGGAGCAGGTGATACGCAGTATTTT. It specifies CASSPPGPGAGDTQYF. Variable domain in full (rest from reference TRBV11-2 and TRBJ2-3): EAGVAQSPRYKIIEKRQSVAFWCNPISGHATLYWYQQILGQGPKLLIQFQNNGVVDDSQLPKDRFSAERLKGVDSTLKIQPAKLEDSAVYLCASSPPGPGAGDTQYFGPGTRLTVL.

This clonotype has just a few counts. The V gene is TRBV19, the J gene TRBJ2-7, with no clear D. Germline values: CDR1 LNHDA, CDR2 SQIVND (reference sequence). Trimming removed 5 bases from V and 2 bases from J, with 13 bases in between. This CDR3 is built from 14 residues. The CDR3 DNA reads as TGTGCCAGTAGTGTGGGCGCAACAGCCTACGAGCAGTACTTC. Translation: CASSVGATAYEQYF.

The rearrangement links TRBV2 to TRBJ1-4, with unresolved D. The CDR3 contains 11 residues. Germline V gene sequence: CDR1 SNHLY, CDR2 FYNNEI. Trimming cost V 5 bases and J 8 bases, with 6 bases left between them. This CDR3 is CASSLQEKLFF. The CDR3 DNA reads TGTGCCAGCAGTCTACAAGAAAAACTGTTTTTT.

This clonotype has just a few counts. The genes are TRBV7-9 and TRBJ1-1, with D perhaps TRBD1 (5 bases). Germline CDR1 is SEHNR and CDR2 is FQNEAQ (reference sequence). This CDR3 contains 14 residues. Between the trimmed V and J ends, which lost 5 bases and 1 base, there was a span of 11 bases. The CDR3 region is CASSPGTENTEAFF. The CDR3 region has the DNA TGTGCCAGCAGCCCAGGGACGGAGAACACTGAAGCTTTCTTT.

The chain joins TRBV20-1 to TRBJ2-1; 9 nucleotides agree with TRBD2. The CDR3 is 14 residues long. V dropped 6 bases and J dropped 2; count of bases not matched to a gene: 5. Germline V gives CDR1 DFQATT, CDR2 SNEGSKA (reference sequence). CDR3 in DNA: TGCAGTGCACAAGCGGGGGGCACCTACAATGAGCAGTTCTTC. Translation: CSAQAGGTYNEQFF.

This clonotype was found a few times. In nucleotides, the CDR3 is TGCGCCAGCAGCCCCAGACGGCTTGCAACTAATGAAAAACTGTTTTTT. This encodes CASSPRRLATNEKLFF. This chain links TRBV4-1 with TRBJ1-4; D gene unclear. Germline CDR1 is MGHRA and CDR2 is YSYEKL. V was clipped by 4 bases and J by 0 bases, with 12 bases between them. The CDR3 has 16 residues.

The chain joins TRBV12-5 to TRBJ2-1; TRBD1 aligns across 7 bases. V dropped 0 bases and J dropped 8; count of bases not matched to a gene: 16. The germline gives CDR1 LGHNT, CDR2 FRNRAP. CDR3 length equals 18 residues. Written as DNA, the CDR3 is TGTGCTAGTGGTTTGGTACGGGACGGGACAGATTTTCTCCATGAGCAGTTCTTC. Translated, it gives CASGLVRDGTDFLHEQFF.

This chain joins TRBV2 and TRBJ1-1; no clear D gene. The CDR3 is 14 residues long. Between the trimmed V and J ends, which lost 3 bases and 0 bases, there was a span of 8 bases. Germline CDR1 SNHLY, CDR2 FYNNEI. CDR3 amino acids: CASSDKVVNTEAFF. CDR3 in DNA: TGTGCCAGCAGTGACAAGGTCGTGAACACTGAAGCTTTCTTT. The variable domain in full, with the rest retrieved from reference TRBV2 and TRBJ1-1, is EPEVTQTPSHQVTQMGQEVILRCVPISNHLYFYWYRQILGQKVEFLVSFYNNEISEKSEIFDDQFSVERPDGSNFTLKIRSTKLEDSAMYFCASSDKVVNTEAFFGQGTRLTVV.

This clonotype was detected a few times. The chain is built from TRBV9 and TRBJ2-2; 11 nucleotides match TRBD2. Germline assignment: CDR1 SGDLS and CDR2 YYNGEE. This CDR3 has 17 amino acids. V gave up 6 bases and J gave up 1 base; unmatched junction bases: 8. The DNA for the CDR3 is TGTGCCAGCAACGGTCCGACTAGCGGGGTGAACACCGGGGAGCTGTTTTTT. Protein product: CASNGPTSGVNTGELFF.

This clonotype was seen ten or more times. The gene calls are TRBV7-2 and TRBJ2-3; D gene ambiguous. Trimming removed 2 bases at V and 5 bases at J, with 8 bases between. The CDR3 has 13 amino acids. Per the germline V gene, CDR1 is SGHTA and CDR2 is FQGNSA. The CDR3 protein is CASSLHQRDTQYF. CDR3 DNA sequence: TGTGCCAGCAGCTTACACCAGCGAGATACGCAGTATTTT. Complete variable domain (other parts from reference TRBV7-2 and TRBJ2-3): GAGVSQSPSNKVTEKGKDVELRCDPISGHTALYWYRQSLGQGLEFLIYFQGNSAPDKSGLPSDRFSAERTGGSVSTLTIQRTQQEDSAVYLCASSLHQRDTQYFGPGTRLTVL.

This clonotype was detected many times. This chain links TRBV7-2 with TRBJ2-3; no firm D call. Germline V gene sequence: CDR1 SGHTA, CDR2 FQGNSA. The CDR3 runs to 14 residues. Trimming cost V 1 base and J 1 base, with 6 bases left between them. The CDR3 here is CASSLGYRTDTQYF. In DNA, the CDR3 is TGTGCCAGCAGCTTAGGGTACCGCACAGATACGCAGTATTTT.

This clonotype was observed a single time. V is TRBV5-4 and J is TRBJ2-7; D tentatively fits TRBD1 or TRBD2 (5 bases each). Trimming pared 5 bases from V and 5 bases from J, leaving 14 bases between. In germline, CDR1 is SGHNT, CDR2 YYREEE (reference sequence). The CDR3 totals 13 residues. The DNA for the CDR3 is TGTGCCAGCAGTAGAGGGGCCCGTGACGAGCAGTACTTC. The encoded protein is CASSRGARDEQYF.

This clonotype was seen at least ten times. The chain couples TRBV12-3 or TRBV12-4 to TRBJ2-7, with D possibly being TRBD1 (6 bases). There are 16 residues in the CDR3. V lost 0 bases and J lost 4, with 16 bases in between. For the CDR3, the DNA is TGTGCCAGCAGTTTAGCGCTTGGACAGCTGGGTTACGAGCAGTACTTC. Amino acid sequence: CASSLALGQLGYEQYF.

The rearrangement joins TRBV2 to TRBJ2-5; D is ambiguous. Germline lookup yields CDR1 SNHLY and CDR2 FYNNEI. V lost 3 bases, J lost 4 bases, and 6 bases lay in between. CDR3 length: 12 residues. The CDR3 DNA is TGTGCCAGCAGTGACTTAGGAGAGACCCAGTACTTC. As protein: CASSDLGETQYF.

There are many counts of this clonotype. The CDR3 DNA is TGTGCCAGCAGCTTAGGGGGCCTCTATGGCTACACCTTC. The encoded protein is CASSLGGLYGYTF. The V gene is TRBV7-6, the J gene TRBJ1-2, with D perhaps matching TRBD1 (5 bases). In germline, CDR1 is SGHVS, CDR2 FNYEAQ. The CDR3 loop spans 13 amino acids. Trimming removed 1 base at V and 4 bases at J, with 7 bases between.

This clonotype has ten or more counts. The chain employs TRBV7-2 and TRBJ2-2; 15 bases match TRBD2. CDR1 SGHTA and CDR2 FQGNSA come from the germline V gene. The CDR3 length is 17 residues. After removal of 2 bases from V and 6 bases from J, the junction contained 4 bases not matched to a gene. The CDR3 coding sequence is TGTGCCAGCAGCTTACGGGGACTAGCGGGAGGTGCCGGGGAGCTGTTTTTT. Its translation: CASSLRGLAGGAGELFF.

The table lists this clonotype with a few counts. V usage is TRBV7-4 and J usage is TRBJ2-5; D unresolved. The germline CDR1 and CDR2 sequences are SGHVT and SQSDAQ. CDR3 length: 13 amino acids. The ends were cut back, 0 bases at V and 3 bases at J, with 5 bases in the middle. The CDR3 protein is CASSLAYKETQYF. DNA of the CDR3: TGTGCCAGCAGCTTAGCGTATAAAGAGACCCAGTACTTC.